A single sample is the source of the 23 T cell receptor beta chains below, sequenced in a study of Graves' ophthalmopathy and Graves' hyperthyroidism listed by TCRdb under 2018. The data were produced on an Illumina HiSeq 2000. For repertoire sequencing, the TCR beta CDR3 regions were amplified from RNA transcripts. The first round of RT-PCR was done with HTBI primers and the Qiagen OneStep RT-PCR kit, and was followed by a second round of multiplex PCR, then size selection and purification. TCRdb's own reprocessing of the public reads used fastp at Q25 and MiXCR and kept productive beta chains. When rows share a CDR3 protein, they turn into one entry using the most common DNA and genes. The sample table records around 1.1 million distinct CDR3 sequences; around a third of these occur just once. The top ten clonotypes cover over 8.5% of the sample. The sequenced sample consisted of peripheral blood or thyroid tissue (not recorded which). These TCRs come from an adult man with Graves' hyperthyroidism.

Points on this clonotype: Without the conserved terminal phenylalanine or tryptophan, this CDR3 likely stems from a read error. This chain uses TRBV20-1 with TRBJ1-3; a possible D gene is TRBD1 (5 bases). V was trimmed by 3 bases and J by 0 bases, leaving 9 bases between them. CDR3 length: 14 amino acids. Germline V CDR1 and CDR2: DFQATT, SNEGSKA (reference sequence). The DNA for the CDR3 is TGCAGTGCTAGTAGCGGGGGCTCTGGAAACACCATATATGCT. As protein: CSASSGGSGNTIYA.

This clonotype was detected a few times. The chain links TRBV29-1 to TRBJ1-2; the match to TRBD1 covers 7 bases. CDR3 length: 12 amino acids. V lost 4 bases to trimming and J lost 6 bases; unmatched junction nucleotides: 5. Germline V gene data show CDR1 as SQVTM and CDR2 as ANQGSEA. CDR3 in amino acids: CSVVRGLNGYTF. DNA of the CDR3: TGCAGCGTTGTTAGGGGGCTCAATGGCTACACCTTC.

This clonotype has just a few counts. The J gene is TRBJ1-4, the V gene TRBV7-9; TRBD1 matches at 7 bases. V dropped 0 bases and J dropped 0; count of bases not matched to a gene: 4. The CDR3 has 17 amino acids. Germline assignment: CDR1 SEHNR and CDR2 FQNEAQ (reference sequence). CDR3 DNA: TGTGCCAGCAGCTTAGCGACAGGGAGGCCAACTAATGAAAAACTGTTTTTT. This translates into CASSLATGRPTNEKLFF.

Concerning this clonotype itself: A read error may account for a junction end that differs from germline. V gene TRBV6-5 combines with J gene TRBJ2-7; 7 bases fit TRBD2. The CDR3 spans 14 residues. Germline V gene data show CDR1 as MNHEY and CDR2 as SVGAGI. The CDR3 nucleotides read TGTGCCAGCAGCTACTTGGGACTATCCTACGAGCAGTACTTC. This encodes CASSYLGLSYEQYF.

There are many counts of this clonotype. The chain couples TRBV5-1 to TRBJ2-7, with a tentative D call TRBD1 (5 bases). Trimming shortened V by 3 bases and J by 1 base, and 8 bases separated the two germline ends. The CDR3 extends over 13 amino acids. CDR1 and CDR2 from the germline V gene are SGHRS and YFSETQ. As DNA, the CDR3 is TGCGCCAGCAGCTACCAGGGTTCCTACGAGCAGTACTTC. Its protein is CASSYQGSYEQYF. Together with reference TRBV5-1 and TRBJ2-7, the CDR3 gives the full variable domain: KAGVTQTPRYLIKTRGQQVTLSCSPISGHRSVSWYQQTPGQGLQFLFEYFSETQRNKGNFPGRFSGRQFSNSRSEMNVSTLELGDSALYLCASSYQGSYEQYFGPGTRLTVT.

This clonotype was counted a single time. The chain joins TRBV30 to TRBJ2-2; D may be TRBD1 (7 bases). The CDR3 sequence is 15 residues long. The V gene's germline CDR1 is GTSNPN and CDR2 SVGIG (reference sequence). Trimming shortened V by 2 bases and J by 5 bases, and 15 bases separated the two germline ends. The CDR3 nucleotides read TGTGCCTGGAGTCCTAGGACAGGACTAACCGGGGAGCTGTTTTTT. Translating gives CAWSPRTGLTGELFF.

This clonotype was detected many times. The gene calls are TRBV6-2 or TRBV6-3 and TRBJ2-5; D perhaps matches TRBD1 (5 bases). Germline CDR1 MNHEY, CDR2 SVGEGT. The CDR3 length is 13 residues. V gave up 5 bases and J gave up 2 bases, with 9 bases separating them. The CDR3 DNA reads TGTGCCAGCAGTGAGACAGTTCAAGAGACCCAGTACTTC. Protein sequence: CASSETVQETQYF.

This clonotype has ten or more counts. The genes are TRBV19 and TRBJ1-3; TRBD1 agrees at 7 bases. The germline gives CDR1 LNHDA, CDR2 SQIVND (reference sequence). The ends lost 5 bases at V and 0 bases at J; junction bases unmatched: 10. The CDR3 loop spans 17 amino acids. The CDR3 coding sequence is TGTGCCAGTAGTGGGATCCGGGACAGAAACTCTGGAAACACCATATATTTT. It is translated as CASSGIRDRNSGNTIYF.

This clonotype has at least ten counts. The gene calls are TRBV5-6 and TRBJ1-1; D may be TRBD1 (5 bases). The CDR3 is 16 residues long. V gave up 6 bases and J gave up 6 bases, with 24 bases separating them. The germline gives CDR1 SGHDT, CDR2 YYEEEE. CDR3 in amino acids: CASTAPPNQGMPEAFF. The CDR3 DNA is TGTGCCAGCACTGCCCCCCCCAACCAGGGTATGCCTGAAGCTTTCTTT.

The chain combines TRBV19 with TRBJ2-7; 9 bases align to TRBD2. Trimming cost V 7 bases and J 7 bases; bases outside gene matches: 11. The CDR3 contains 14 residues. The germline gives CDR1 LNHDA, CDR2 SQIVND (reference sequence). CDR3 protein: CASTKTPAGGEQYF. The CDR3 DNA reads as TGTGCCAGTACCAAGACCCCAGCGGGAGGAGAGCAGTACTTC.

CDR3 sequence reads: CSASPRGRTAIYF. CDR3 sequence (DNA): TGCAGTGCTAGTCCAAGGGGAAGGACCGCCATATATTTT. The chain has TRBV20-1 and TRBJ1-3; TRBD1 is a possible D gene (5 bases). CDR1 and CDR2 from the germline V gene are DFQATT and SNEGSKA (reference sequence). V was shortened by 3 bases and J by 11 bases, with 17 bases between the two germline ends. This CDR3 contains 13 residues.

The chain joins TRBV30 to TRBJ1-1; TRBD1 might be the D (6 bases). From germline, CDR1 is GTSNPN and CDR2 SVGIG (reference sequence). The CDR3 spans 15 residues. V gave up 3 bases and J gave up 5 bases, with 19 bases separating them. The CDR3 here is CAWRGAQGGWTEAFF. CDR3 coding DNA: TGTGCCTGGAGGGGGGCGCAGGGAGGTTGGACTGAAGCTTTCTTT.

A remark on this clonotype: Given a much more abundant clone one base away, this may be a read error. The chain carries TRBV7-9 and TRBJ2-6; maybe TRBD1 (5 bases). CDR1 and CDR2 (germline): SEHNR, FQNEAQ (reference sequence). This CDR3 spans 14 amino acids. V lost 8 bases and J lost 4, with 12 bases in between. The CDR3 bases are TGTGCCAGCGGACACCCCACAGGGGCCAACGTCCTGACTTTC. This gives the protein CASGHPTGANVLTF.

The chain employs TRBV27 and TRBJ2-2; 8 nucleotides line up with TRBD1. The CDR3 has 18 amino acids. After removal of 2 bases from V and 1 base from J, the junction contained 9 bases not matched to a gene. Germline CDR1 MNHEY, CDR2 SMNVEV (reference sequence). Here the CDR3 DNA reads TGTGCCAGCAGTTTACGGGCAGGGGGCGCTTGGAACACCGGGGAGCTGTTTTTT. Translation: CASSLRAGGAWNTGELFF.

The chain employs TRBV7-9 and TRBJ1-4; 7 bases fit TRBD1. The CDR3 loop spans 15 amino acids. V shed 4 bases, J shed 4 bases, and the junction held 6 bases outside the gene matches. CDR1 is SEHNR and CDR2 is FQNEAQ in the germline V gene (reference sequence). CDR3 sequence (DNA): TGTGCCAGCAGCTGGGGGACAGTAGTTAATGAAAAACTGTTTTTT. Translation: CASSWGTVVNEKLFF. The variable domain in full, completed from reference TRBV7-9 and TRBJ1-4, reads DTGVSQNPRHKITKRGQNVTFRCDPISEHNRLYWYRQTLGQGPEFLTYFQNEAQLEKSRLLSDRFSAERPKGSFSTLEIQRTEQGDSAMYLCASSWGTVVNEKLFFGSGTQLSVL.

The V call is TRBV12-3 or TRBV12-4, the J call TRBJ2-2, with 9 positions matching TRBD1. The CDR3 totals 17 residues. Germline trimming cut 0 bases from V and 9 bases from J; bases unmatched to any gene: 11. The CDR3: CASSLAGTGMILRELFF. CDR3 in DNA: TGTGCCAGCAGTTTAGCGGGGACAGGGATGATTCTACGGGAGCTGTTTTTT.

The chain employs TRBV10-3 and TRBJ2-3, with 8 bases matching TRBD1. Germline-derived CDR1 and CDR2 are ENHRY and SYGVKD. The CDR3 length is 15 residues. The trim removed 10 bases at V and 1 base at J, leaving 10 bases unmatched. The CDR3 sequence is CASSYRGSGTDTQYF. Here the CDR3 DNA reads TGTGCCAGCAGCTACAGGGGGAGTGGCACAGATACGCAGTATTTT.

This clonotype showed up many times. CDR3 region: CSASLRQAKGQETQYF. As DNA, the CDR3 is TGCAGTGCTAGCCTCCGACAGGCAAAAGGACAAGAGACCCAGTACTTC. The chain has TRBV20-1 and TRBJ2-5, with a weak D call TRBD1 (6 bases). V lost 3 bases and J lost 2, with 19 bases in between. The CDR3 consists of 16 residues. Germline lookup yields CDR1 DFQATT and CDR2 SNEGSKA (reference sequence).

This clonotype was observed at least ten times. V and J are TRBV7-9 and TRBJ2-2; 7 bases are a match to TRBD1. The CDR3 covers 15 residues. With V trimmed by 3 bases and J by 1 base, 2 bases remained unmatched. From germline, CDR1 is SEHNR and CDR2 FQNEAQ (reference sequence). The CDR3 nucleotides are TGTGCCAGCAGCTTCACAGGGGAGAACACCGGGGAGCTGTTTTTT. It translates to CASSFTGENTGELFF.

The chain joins TRBV4-1 to TRBJ2-7; 9 nucleotides match TRBD2. V dropped 11 bases and J dropped 2; count of bases not matched to a gene: 13. Germline CDR1 and CDR2: MGHRA and YSYEKL. CDR3 size: 15 residues. CDR3 coding DNA: TGCGCCGCTCAAGAGTGGCGGGAGGGCACCTACGAGCAGTACTTC. Translating it yields CAAQEWREGTYEQYF.

The table lists this clonotype with many counts. The V gene is TRBV20-1, the J gene TRBJ2-2, with a tentative D call TRBD1 (6 bases). V shed 7 bases and J shed 1 base, with 16 bases lying between them. This CDR3 region has 15 residues. The germline CDR1 and CDR2 sequences are DFQATT and SNEGSKA (reference sequence). CDR3: CSVIRGWGNTGELFF. CDR3 coding DNA: TGCAGTGTCATCAGGGGCTGGGGGAACACCGGGGAGCTGTTTTTT.

This chain connects TRBV6-6 to TRBJ2-7, with D tentatively TRBD1 (6 bases). The V end lost 4 bases, the J end lost 3 bases, and 13 bases lay between the germline ends. CDR1 is MNHNY, CDR2 SVGAGI, per germline (reference sequence). The CDR3 is 14 amino acids. In DNA, the CDR3 is TGTGCCAGCAGTTTCGAACTAGGGGGCTACGAGCAGTACTTC. Translating it yields CASSFELGGYEQYF.

This clonotype occurred a few times. The J gene is TRBJ2-5, the V gene TRBV2; TRBD2 matches 7 bases. The CDR3 covers 15 residues. V lost 7 bases and J lost 5; bases outside the gene matches: 13. The germline CDR1 and CDR2 sequences are SNHLY and FYNNEI. The DNA of the CDR3 is TGTGCCAGCACGGGACTATTAGCCACCGGGGAGACCCAGTACTTC. Its translation: CASTGLLATGETQYF. Complete variable domain (other parts from reference TRBV2 and TRBJ2-5): EPEVTQTPSHQVTQMGQEVILRCVPISNHLYFYWYRQILGQKVEFLVSFYNNEISEKSEIFDDQFSVERPDGSNFTLKIRSTKLEDSAMYFCASTGLLATGETQYFGPGTRLLVL.